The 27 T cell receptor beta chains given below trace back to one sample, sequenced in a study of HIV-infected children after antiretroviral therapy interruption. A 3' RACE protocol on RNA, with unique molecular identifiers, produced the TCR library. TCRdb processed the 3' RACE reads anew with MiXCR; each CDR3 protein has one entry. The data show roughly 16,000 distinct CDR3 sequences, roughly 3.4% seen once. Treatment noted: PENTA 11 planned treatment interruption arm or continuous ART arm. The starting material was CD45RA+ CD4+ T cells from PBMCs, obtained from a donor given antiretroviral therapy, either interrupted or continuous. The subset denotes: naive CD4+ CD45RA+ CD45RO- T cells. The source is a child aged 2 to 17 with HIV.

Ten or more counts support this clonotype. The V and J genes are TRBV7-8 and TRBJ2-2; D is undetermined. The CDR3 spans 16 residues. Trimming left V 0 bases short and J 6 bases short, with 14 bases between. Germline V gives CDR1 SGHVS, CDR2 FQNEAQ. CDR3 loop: CASSLAEQTVAGELFF. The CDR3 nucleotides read TGTGCCAGCAGCTTAGCAGAACAGACCGTCGCCGGGGAGCTGTTTTTT.

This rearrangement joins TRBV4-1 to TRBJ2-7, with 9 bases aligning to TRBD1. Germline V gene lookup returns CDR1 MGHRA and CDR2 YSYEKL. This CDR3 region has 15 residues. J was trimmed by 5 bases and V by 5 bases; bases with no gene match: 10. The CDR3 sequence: CASSTQSGTGHEQYF. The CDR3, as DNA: TGCGCCAGCAGCACCCAATCCGGGACAGGGCACGAGCAGTACTTC.

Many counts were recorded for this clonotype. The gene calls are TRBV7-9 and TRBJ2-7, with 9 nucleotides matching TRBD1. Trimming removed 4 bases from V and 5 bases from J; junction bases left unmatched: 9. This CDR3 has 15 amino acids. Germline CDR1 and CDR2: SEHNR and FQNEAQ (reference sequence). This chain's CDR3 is CASSSLAGQGNEQYF. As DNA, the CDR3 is TGTGCCAGCAGCTCCCTTGCGGGACAGGGTAACGAGCAGTACTTC. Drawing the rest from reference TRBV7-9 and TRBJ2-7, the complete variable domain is DTGVSQNPRHKITKRGQNVTFRCDPISEHNRLYWYRQTLGQGPEFLTYFQNEAQLEKSRLLSDRFSAERPKGSFSTLEIQRTEQGDSAMYLCASSSLAGQGNEQYFGPGTRLTVT.

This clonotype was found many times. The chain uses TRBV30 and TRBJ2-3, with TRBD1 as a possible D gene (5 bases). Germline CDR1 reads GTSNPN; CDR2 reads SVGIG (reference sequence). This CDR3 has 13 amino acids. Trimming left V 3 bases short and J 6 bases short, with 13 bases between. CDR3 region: CAWRQVGHDTQYF. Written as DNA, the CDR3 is TGTGCCTGGAGACAGGTGGGTCACGATACGCAGTATTTT.

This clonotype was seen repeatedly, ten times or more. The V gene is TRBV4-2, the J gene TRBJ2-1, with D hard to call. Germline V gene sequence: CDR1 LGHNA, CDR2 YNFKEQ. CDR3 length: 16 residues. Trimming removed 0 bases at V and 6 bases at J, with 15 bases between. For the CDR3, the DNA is TGTGCCAGCAGCCAAGATCCAGTTTCAATTTCCAATGAGCAGTTCTTC. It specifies CASSQDPVSISNEQFF.

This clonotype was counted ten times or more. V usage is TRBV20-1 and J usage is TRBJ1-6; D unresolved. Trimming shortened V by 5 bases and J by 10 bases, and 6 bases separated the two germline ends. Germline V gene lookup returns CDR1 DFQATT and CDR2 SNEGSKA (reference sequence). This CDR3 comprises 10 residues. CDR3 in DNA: TGCAGTGCTCAGTACTCACCCCTCCACTTT. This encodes CSAQYSPLHF.

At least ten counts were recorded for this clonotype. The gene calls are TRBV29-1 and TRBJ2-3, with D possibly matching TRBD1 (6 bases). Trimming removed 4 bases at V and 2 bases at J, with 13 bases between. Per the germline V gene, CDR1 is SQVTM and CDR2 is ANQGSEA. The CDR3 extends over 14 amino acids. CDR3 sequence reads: CSVGETGPTDTQYF. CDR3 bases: TGCAGCGTTGGAGAAACAGGGCCCACAGATACGCAGTATTTT.

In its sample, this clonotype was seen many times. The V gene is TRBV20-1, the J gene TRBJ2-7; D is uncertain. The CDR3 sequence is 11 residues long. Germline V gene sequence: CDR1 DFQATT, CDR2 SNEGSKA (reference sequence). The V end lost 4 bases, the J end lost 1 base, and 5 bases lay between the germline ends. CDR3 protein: CSAIESYEQYF. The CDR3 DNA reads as TGCAGTGCTATCGAATCCTACGAGCAGTACTTC.

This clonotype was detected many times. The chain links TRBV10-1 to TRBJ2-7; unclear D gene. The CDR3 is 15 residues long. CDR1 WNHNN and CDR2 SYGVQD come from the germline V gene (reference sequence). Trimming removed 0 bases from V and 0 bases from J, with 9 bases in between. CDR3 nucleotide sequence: TGCGCCAGCAGTGAGTCGAGGACCTTCTCCTACGAGCAGTACTTC. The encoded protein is CASSESRTFSYEQYF.

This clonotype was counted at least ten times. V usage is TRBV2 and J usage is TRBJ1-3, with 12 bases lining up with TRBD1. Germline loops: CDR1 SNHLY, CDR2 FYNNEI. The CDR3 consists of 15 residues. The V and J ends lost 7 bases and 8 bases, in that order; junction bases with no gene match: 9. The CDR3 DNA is TGTGCCAGCACTCCAGGGGGACAGGGGGCGGACACCATATATTTT. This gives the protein CASTPGGQGADTIYF.

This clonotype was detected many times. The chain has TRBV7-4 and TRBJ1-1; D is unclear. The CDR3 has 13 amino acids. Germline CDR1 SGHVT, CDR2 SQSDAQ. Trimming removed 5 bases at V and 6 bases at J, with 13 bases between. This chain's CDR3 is CASSETLVPEAFF. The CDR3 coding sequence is TGTGCCAGCAGCGAGACACTTGTCCCTGAAGCTTTCTTT.

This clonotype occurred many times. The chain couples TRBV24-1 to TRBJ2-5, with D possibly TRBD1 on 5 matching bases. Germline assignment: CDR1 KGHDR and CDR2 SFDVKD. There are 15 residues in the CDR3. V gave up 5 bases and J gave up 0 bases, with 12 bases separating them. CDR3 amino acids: CATSGGAGNQETQYF. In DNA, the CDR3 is TGTGCCACCAGTGGTGGAGCAGGGAACCAAGAGACCCAGTACTTC.

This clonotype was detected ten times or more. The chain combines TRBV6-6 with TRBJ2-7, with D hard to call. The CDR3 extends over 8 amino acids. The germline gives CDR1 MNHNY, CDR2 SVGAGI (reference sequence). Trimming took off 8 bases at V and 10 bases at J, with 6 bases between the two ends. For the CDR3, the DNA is TGTGCCAGCGGTGATCAGTACTTC. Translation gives CASGDQYF.

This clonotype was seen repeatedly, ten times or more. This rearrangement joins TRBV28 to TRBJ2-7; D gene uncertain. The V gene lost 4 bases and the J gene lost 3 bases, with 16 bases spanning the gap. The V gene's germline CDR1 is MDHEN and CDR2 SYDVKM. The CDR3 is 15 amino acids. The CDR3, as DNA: TGTGCCAGCAGTTCCCTGGGTCGGCTGGGCTACGAGCAGTACTTC. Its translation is CASSSLGRLGYEQYF.

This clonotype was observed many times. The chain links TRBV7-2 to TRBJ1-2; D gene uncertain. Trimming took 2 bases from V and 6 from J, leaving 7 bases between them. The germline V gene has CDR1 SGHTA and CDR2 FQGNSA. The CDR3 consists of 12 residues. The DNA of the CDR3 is TGTGCCAGCAGCTTAACATACGATGGCTACACCTTC. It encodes CASSLTYDGYTF.

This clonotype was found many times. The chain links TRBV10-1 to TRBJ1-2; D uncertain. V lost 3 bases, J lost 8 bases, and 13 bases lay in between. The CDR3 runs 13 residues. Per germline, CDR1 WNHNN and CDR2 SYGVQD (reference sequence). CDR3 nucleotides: TGCGCCAGCAGTGATGAAGTCTTAGGGGGCTACACCTTC. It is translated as CASSDEVLGGYTF.

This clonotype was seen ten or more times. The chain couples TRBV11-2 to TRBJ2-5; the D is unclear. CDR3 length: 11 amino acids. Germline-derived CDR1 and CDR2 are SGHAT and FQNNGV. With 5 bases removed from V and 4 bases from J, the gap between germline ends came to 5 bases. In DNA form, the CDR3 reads TGTGCCAGCAGCACCGCAGAGACCCAGTACTTC. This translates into CASSTAETQYF.

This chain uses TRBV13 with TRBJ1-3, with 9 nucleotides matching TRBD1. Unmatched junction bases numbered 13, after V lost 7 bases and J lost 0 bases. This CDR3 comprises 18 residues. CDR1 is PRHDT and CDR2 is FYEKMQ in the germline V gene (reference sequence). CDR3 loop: CASTSGTGWGSSGNTIYF. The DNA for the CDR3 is TGTGCCAGCACCTCAGGGACAGGGTGGGGGAGCTCTGGAAACACCATATATTTT.

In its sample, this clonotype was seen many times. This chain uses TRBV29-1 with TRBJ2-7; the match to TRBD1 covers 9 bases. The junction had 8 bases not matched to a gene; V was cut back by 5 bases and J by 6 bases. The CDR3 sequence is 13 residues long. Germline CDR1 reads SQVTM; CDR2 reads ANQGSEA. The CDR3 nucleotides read TGCAGCGTTTCCGGGACAGGGATTCGCGAGCAGTACTTC. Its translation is CSVSGTGIREQYF.

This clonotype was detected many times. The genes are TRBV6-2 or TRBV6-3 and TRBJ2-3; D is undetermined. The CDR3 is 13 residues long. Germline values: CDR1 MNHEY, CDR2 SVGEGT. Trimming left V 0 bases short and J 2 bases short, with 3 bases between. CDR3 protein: CASSYSYTDTQYF. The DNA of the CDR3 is TGTGCCAGCAGTTACTCCTACACAGATACGCAGTATTTT.

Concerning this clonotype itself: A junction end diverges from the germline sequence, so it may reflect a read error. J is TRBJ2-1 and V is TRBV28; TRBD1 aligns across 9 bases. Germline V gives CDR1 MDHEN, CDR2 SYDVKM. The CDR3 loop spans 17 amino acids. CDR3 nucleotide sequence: TGTGCCACCAGTTCACCCTCTGGACAGGGGAATGGGAATGAGCAGTTCTTC. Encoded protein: CATSSPSGQGNGNEQFF.

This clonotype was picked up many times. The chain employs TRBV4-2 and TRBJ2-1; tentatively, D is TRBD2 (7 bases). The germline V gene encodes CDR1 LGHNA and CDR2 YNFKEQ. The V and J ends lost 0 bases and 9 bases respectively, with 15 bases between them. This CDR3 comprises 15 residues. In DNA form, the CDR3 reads TGTGCCAGCAGCCAAGACTGGGGGGGCGATGCTGAGCAGTTCTTC. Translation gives CASSQDWGGDAEQFF.

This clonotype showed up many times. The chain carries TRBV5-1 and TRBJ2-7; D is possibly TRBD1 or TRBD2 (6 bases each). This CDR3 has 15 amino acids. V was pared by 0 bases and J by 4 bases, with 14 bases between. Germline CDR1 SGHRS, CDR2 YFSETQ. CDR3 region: CASSLESGGGYEQYF. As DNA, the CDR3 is TGCGCCAGCAGCTTGGAGTCAGGAGGGGGATACGAGCAGTACTTC.

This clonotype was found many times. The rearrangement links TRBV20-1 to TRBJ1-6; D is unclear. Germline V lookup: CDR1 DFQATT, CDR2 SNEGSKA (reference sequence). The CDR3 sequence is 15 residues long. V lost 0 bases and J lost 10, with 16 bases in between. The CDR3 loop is CSARDGGYSDSPLHF. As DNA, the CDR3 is TGCAGTGCTAGAGATGGAGGGTATAGCGACTCACCCCTCCACTTT.

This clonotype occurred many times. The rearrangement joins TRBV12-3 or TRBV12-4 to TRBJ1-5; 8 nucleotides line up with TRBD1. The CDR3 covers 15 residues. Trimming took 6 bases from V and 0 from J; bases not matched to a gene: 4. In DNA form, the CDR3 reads TGTGCCAGCAGACAGGGGGAATATAGCAATCAGCCCCAGCATTTT. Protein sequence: CASRQGEYSNQPQHF.

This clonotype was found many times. The CDR3 sequence: CASRFPGGNEQYF. CDR3 DNA: TGCGCCAGCAGATTCCCCGGAGGGAACGAGCAGTACTTC. The rearrangement links TRBV5-1 to TRBJ2-7; D is perhaps TRBD2 (6 bases). The CDR3 consists of 13 residues. Looked up from germline, CDR1 is SGHRS and CDR2 is YFSETQ. Deletions cut 5 bases from V and 5 bases from J, with 14 bases between.

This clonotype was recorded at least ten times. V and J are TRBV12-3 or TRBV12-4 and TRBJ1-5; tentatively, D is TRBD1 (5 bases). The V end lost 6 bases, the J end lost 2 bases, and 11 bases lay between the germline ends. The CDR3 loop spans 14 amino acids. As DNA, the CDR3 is TGTGCCAGCAGCCTCAGGGAGGGCAATCAGCCCCAGCATTTT. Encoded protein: CASSLREGNQPQHF.